One and the same sample provided the 30 T cell receptor beta chains below, sequenced in a study of vaccination and CD4 T cells after COVID-19. The treatment: roughly 10-day PBMC culture with coronavirus spike peptide pools or control peptides (ViraFEST assay). No antigens are known for them. Researchers used the Oncomine TCR Beta short-read assay to sequence DNA from cultured CD4+ T cells. TCRdb re-analysed the PCR reads in MiXCR, keeping a single row per CDR3 protein. Here the sample spans under 20,000 distinct CDR3 sequences, about 42% being singletons. The material was CD4+ T cells from blood, cultured in vitro, obtained before SARS-CoV-2 vaccination. These receptors came from a human donor who received a COVID-19 vaccine.

The V and J genes are TRBV24-1 and TRBJ2-3, with D uncertain. This CDR3 has 11 residues. Per the germline V gene, CDR1 is KGHDR and CDR2 is SFDVKD. Deletions cut 7 bases from V and 3 bases from J, with 4 bases between. For the CDR3, the DNA is TGTGCCACCAGCGGGACAGATACGCAGTATTTT. This codes for CATSGTDTQYF.

The chain combines TRBV4-2 with TRBJ2-3; tentative D call: TRBD2 (6 bases). Germline loops: CDR1 LGHNA, CDR2 YNFKEQ. V lost 0 bases and J lost 12, with 19 bases in between. The CDR3 length is 15 residues. CDR3 sequence (DNA): TGTGCCAGCAGCCAAGATAGGGCCGCGGGGTCCAGTCAGTATTTT. Translation: CASSQDRAAGSSQYF.

The rearrangement links TRBV28 to TRBJ1-4; no definite D call. V lost 10 bases, J lost 8 bases, and 14 bases lay in between. Looked up from germline, CDR1 is MDHEN and CDR2 is SYDVKM. This CDR3 contains 12 residues. The CDR3 here is CATGPLGEKLFF. The DNA for the CDR3 is TGTGCCACAGGTCCCTTGGGAGAAAAACTGTTTTTT.

This chain uses TRBV19 with TRBJ2-5; TRBD2 matches at 7 bases. Germline CDR1 is LNHDA and CDR2 is SQIVND (reference sequence). The trim removed 7 bases at V and 5 bases at J, leaving 7 bases unmatched. CDR3 size: 13 residues. DNA of the CDR3: TGTGCCAGTAATCGGGGGGTGGGGGAGACCCAGTACTTC. This translates into CASNRGVGETQYF.

The rearrangement links TRBV10-3 to TRBJ2-3, with 9 bases fitting TRBD1. After removal of 6 bases from V and 2 bases from J, the junction contained 3 bases not matched to a gene. CDR3 length: 14 residues. The germline gives CDR1 ENHRY, CDR2 SYGVKD. This CDR3 reads CAIRDRGNTDTQYF. In DNA form, the CDR3 reads TGTGCCATCAGGGACAGGGGAAACACAGATACGCAGTATTTT.

This clonotype appeared a few times. The genes are TRBV12-3 or TRBV12-4 and TRBJ1-1, with 9 nucleotides matching TRBD1. The CDR3 sequence is 13 residues long. V was clipped by 7 bases and J by 5 bases; unmatched bases: 5. The CDR3 DNA sequence: TGTGCCAGCACCAAAGGGACAGGGACTGAAGCTTTCTTT. It yields the protein CASTKGTGTEAFF.

V is TRBV6-4 and J is TRBJ1-1, with unresolved D. The CDR3 has 15 residues. The V gene lost 2 bases and the J gene lost 1 base, with 11 bases spanning the gap. The V gene's germline CDR1 is MRHNA and CDR2 SNTAGT. CDR3 region: CASSDVYEGNTEAFF. CDR3 DNA: TGTGCCAGCAGTGACGTTTACGAGGGGAACACTGAAGCTTTCTTT.

This clonotype was found a few times. The rearrangement joins TRBV20-1 to TRBJ2-7; no definite D call. Germline assignment: CDR1 DFQATT and CDR2 SNEGSKA (reference sequence). V gave up 5 bases and J gave up 7 bases, with 12 bases separating them. The CDR3 has 11 residues. CDR3 sequence reads: CSASPQEEQYF. The CDR3 DNA reads as TGCAGTGCTTCTCCCCAGGAAGAGCAGTACTTC.

DNA of the CDR3: TGTGCCAGCAGCTACGACAGTGTGAACACTGAAGCTTTCTTT. It encodes CASSYDSVNTEAFF. This chain connects TRBV7-9 to TRBJ1-1; TRBD1 might be the D (5 bases). Trimming took off 4 bases at V and 0 bases at J, with 9 bases between the two ends. CDR3 size: 14 residues. Germline loops: CDR1 SEHNR, CDR2 FQNEAQ (reference sequence).

This clonotype was recorded once. The chain recombines TRBV30 with TRBJ2-5, with D perhaps TRBD2 (6 bases). CDR1 and CDR2 (germline): GTSNPN, SVGIG (reference sequence). Trimming shortened V by 3 bases and J by 0 bases, and 11 bases separated the two germline ends. The CDR3 spans 14 residues. This chain's CDR3 is CAWRGDLYQETQYF. DNA for the CDR3: TGTGCCTGGAGGGGGGACTTGTACCAAGAGACCCAGTACTTC.

This chain connects TRBV10-3 to TRBJ2-5, with D perhaps TRBD1 or TRBD2 (6 bases each). The CDR3 contains 14 residues. Per the germline V gene, CDR1 is ENHRY and CDR2 is SYGVKD. V lost 6 bases, J lost 4 bases, and 15 bases lay in between. The CDR3 is CAISAEGGAETQYF. The CDR3 bases are TGTGCCATCAGCGCCGAGGGGGGTGCAGAGACCCAGTACTTC.

In this sample, this clonotype turned up once. The rearrangement joins TRBV20-1 to TRBJ1-4, with D maybe TRBD1 (6 bases). V was cut by 5 bases and J by 7 bases, with 26 bases left in between. CDR3 size: 17 residues. Germline values: CDR1 DFQATT, CDR2 SNEGSKA (reference sequence). CDR3 bases: TGCAGTGCTCCTAGAGGGGGGAAAGGAACCGGGGGTGAAAAACTGTTTTTT. Protein sequence: CSAPRGGKGTGGEKLFF.

The chain joins TRBV30 to TRBJ1-1, with a weak D call TRBD1 (5 bases). Germline lookup yields CDR1 GTSNPN and CDR2 SVGIG (reference sequence). Trimming took off 4 bases at V and 6 bases at J, with 18 bases between the two ends. The CDR3 is 14 residues long. CDR3 in amino acids: CAWTPVGDRPEAFF. As DNA, the CDR3 is TGTGCCTGGACTCCCGTGGGGGATCGCCCTGAAGCTTTCTTT. Supplemented by reference TRBV30 and TRBJ1-1, the full variable domain reads SQTIHQWPATLVQPVGSPLSLECTVEGTSNPNLYWYRQAAGRGLQLLFYSVGIGQISSEVPQNLSASRPQDRQFILSSKKLLLSDSGFYLCAWTPVGDRPEAFFGQGTRLTVV.

This clonotype occurred a few times. This rearrangement joins TRBV30 to TRBJ1-3, with a weak D call TRBD1 (5 bases). Trimming left V 3 bases short and J 0 bases short, with 9 bases between. The CDR3 has 14 amino acids. Germline lookup yields CDR1 GTSNPN and CDR2 SVGIG (reference sequence). The DNA of the CDR3 is TGTGCCTGGAGGGACACCTACTCTGGAAACACCATATATTTT. Encoded protein: CAWRDTYSGNTIYF. Supplemented by reference TRBV30 and TRBJ1-3, the full variable domain reads SQTIHQWPATLVQPVGSPLSLECTVEGTSNPNLYWYRQAAGRGLQLLFYSVGIGQISSEVPQNLSASRPQDRQFILSSKKLLLSDSGFYLCAWRDTYSGNTIYFGEGSWLTVV.

This chain joins TRBV28 and TRBJ1-2; unclear D gene. The CDR3 contains 12 residues. V was trimmed by 6 bases and J by 4 bases, leaving 9 bases between them. In germline, CDR1 is MDHEN, CDR2 SYDVKM. The CDR3 region has the DNA TGTGCCAGCAGACCGACCAGCTATGGCTACACCTTC. It encodes CASRPTSYGYTF.

This clonotype was recorded a few times. This chain links TRBV24-1 with TRBJ1-5; the match to TRBD1 covers 10 bases. The germline V gene has CDR1 KGHDR and CDR2 SFDVKD. Trimming took 4 bases from V and 7 from J; bases not matched to a gene: 9. The CDR3 contains 16 residues. The CDR3 coding sequence is TGTGCCACCAGTGACGCGACAGGGGGCATTTGGCAGCCCCAGCATTTT. It codes for CATSDATGGIWQPQHF.

V gene TRBV18 combines with J gene TRBJ2-2; 7 bases are a match to TRBD1. The V segment lost 5 bases and the J segment 0 bases; nucleotides outside the gene matches: 0. This CDR3 contains 14 residues. The germline V gene has CDR1 KGHSH and CDR2 LQKENI. The CDR3 spells CASSDRANTGELFF. For the CDR3, the DNA is TGTGCCAGCTCAGACAGGGCGAACACCGGGGAGCTGTTTTTT.

This clonotype was detected a few times. Germline is not matched at one junction end, which may reflect a read error. The genes are TRBV30 and TRBJ1-1; D call uncertain. The CDR3 covers 13 residues. Germline lookup yields CDR1 GTSNPN and CDR2 SVGIG (reference sequence). Written as DNA, the CDR3 is TGTGCCTGGAGTGTAAACGGGAACGCTGAAGCTTTCTTT. This sequence encodes CAWSVNGNAEAFF.

This clonotype has more than one count but fewer than ten. This chain joins TRBV20-1 and TRBJ1-6; a possible D gene is TRBD1 (6 bases). With 6 bases removed from V and 6 bases from J, the gap between germline ends came to 12 bases. Germline values: CDR1 DFQATT, CDR2 SNEGSKA (reference sequence). The CDR3 has 13 residues. This CDR3 reads CSAEGTPNSPLHF. CDR3 sequence (DNA): TGCAGTGCCGAGGGGACACCTAATTCACCCCTCCACTTT.

This clonotype was picked up a small number of times. This chain uses TRBV2 with TRBJ1-5; 8 nucleotides line up with TRBD1. V was clipped by 8 bases and J by 6 bases; unmatched bases: 12. The CDR3 has 15 amino acids. Germline V gives CDR1 SNHLY, CDR2 FYNNEI. CDR3 region: CASGRDRRLGQPQHF. The CDR3 DNA reads as TGTGCCAGCGGCCGGGACAGGCGTTTAGGTCAGCCCCAGCATTTT. Supplemented by reference TRBV2 and TRBJ1-5, the full variable domain reads EPEVTQTPSHQVTQMGQEVILRCVPISNHLYFYWYRQILGQKVEFLVSFYNNEISEKSEIFDDQFSVERPDGSNFTLKIRSTKLEDSAMYFCASGRDRRLGQPQHFGDGTRLSIL.

This clonotype was counted a few times. CDR3 region: CASSGTGIRGGNQPQHF. CDR3 nucleotides: TGTGCCAGCAGTGGCACAGGTATCCGGGGCGGCAATCAGCCCCAGCATTTT. The chain carries TRBV2 and TRBJ1-5; the D gene is possibly TRBD1 (5 bases). Trimming left V 4 bases short and J 2 bases short, with 18 bases between. CDR1 and CDR2 (germline): SNHLY, FYNNEI. There are 17 residues in the CDR3.

The rearrangement uses TRBV27 and TRBJ1-2; 9 bases match TRBD1. In germline, CDR1 is MNHEY, CDR2 SMNVEV (reference sequence). V dropped 4 bases and J dropped 8; count of bases not matched to a gene: 5. CDR3 length equals 13 residues. DNA of the CDR3: TGTGCCAGCAGTTACCGACAGGGGGGAGGCTACACCTTC. Encoded protein: CASSYRQGGGYTF.

The chain carries TRBV20-1 and TRBJ1-2, with no clear D. This CDR3 spans 13 amino acids. Trimming removed 3 bases at V and 1 base at J, with 9 bases between. The germline V gene has CDR1 DFQATT and CDR2 SNEGSKA (reference sequence). CDR3 region: CSASARINYGYTF. In nucleotides, the CDR3 is TGCAGTGCTAGTGCCAGGATTAACTATGGCTACACCTTC.

In this sample, this clonotype turned up a few times. The chain recombines TRBV20-1 with TRBJ1-2, with D possibly being TRBD1 (5 bases). The germline V gene has CDR1 DFQATT and CDR2 SNEGSKA (reference sequence). CDR3 size: 11 residues. V dropped 6 bases and J dropped 8 bases, with 13 bases sitting between them. The chain's CDR3 is CSARPGNGYTF. The DNA for the CDR3 is TGCAGTGCCCGTCCAGGGAACGGCTACACCTTC.

The V and J genes are TRBV18 and TRBJ1-6; no firm D call. Germline V lookup: CDR1 KGHSH, CDR2 LQKENI. Deletions cut 5 bases from V and 4 bases from J, with 15 bases between. The length of the CDR3 is 16 residues. CDR3 sequence (DNA): TGTGCCAGCTCAGGGTCCACAGACCGGTATAATTCACCCCTCCACTTT. It specifies CASSGSTDRYNSPLHF. The whole variable domain, filled in from reference TRBV18 and TRBJ1-6, reads NAGVMQNPRHLVRRRGQEARLRCSPMKGHSHVYWYRQLPEEGLKFMVYLQKENIIDESGMPKERFSAEFPKEGPSILRIQQVVRGDSAAYFCASSGSTDRYNSPLHFGNGTRLTVT.

This clonotype is medium-sized by share. The chain joins TRBV7-7 to TRBJ1-6, with 8 bases matching TRBD1. Looked up from germline, CDR1 is SSHAT and CDR2 is FNYEAQ (reference sequence). The CDR3 consists of 19 residues. V dropped 5 bases and J dropped 0; count of bases not matched to a gene: 12. CDR3 sequence (DNA): TGTGCCAGCAGCCCCAGGACAGGGACTCAAACCTCCTATAATTCACCCCTCCACTTT. It encodes CASSPRTGTQTSYNSPLHF.

The chain is built from TRBV19 and TRBJ2-5, with TRBD1 as a possible D gene (6 bases). V lost 5 bases and J lost 4, with 17 bases in between. The CDR3 is 15 amino acids. Germline CDR1 and CDR2: LNHDA and SQIVND (reference sequence). The CDR3 loop is CASSPTGWAGETQYF. CDR3 in DNA: TGTGCCAGTAGTCCCACAGGGTGGGCGGGAGAGACCCAGTACTTC.

The chain carries TRBV6-2 or TRBV6-3 and TRBJ1-1; D perhaps matches TRBD1 (5 bases). CDR3 length: 17 amino acids. Germline V gene data show CDR1 as MNHEY and CDR2 as SVGEGT. The V end lost 7 bases, the J end lost 4 bases, and 25 bases lay between the germline ends. CDR3 region: CASTTHLGSGGSTEAFF. The CDR3 nucleotides are TGTGCCAGCACCACACATTTGGGCAGCGGGGGGAGCACTGAAGCTTTCTTT.

The chain links TRBV6-1 to TRBJ2-7; D perhaps matches TRBD1 (6 bases). Germline V CDR1 and CDR2: MNHNS, SASEGT. Between the trimmed V and J ends, which lost 6 bases and 4 bases, there was a span of 10 bases. The CDR3 covers 12 residues. Written as DNA, the CDR3 is TGTGCCAGCAGCCGGACAGTTTACGAGCAGTACTTC. It specifies CASSRTVYEQYF.

The chain has TRBV20-1 and TRBJ1-2; TRBD1 agrees at 7 bases. This CDR3 is 12 amino acids long. V dropped 4 bases and J dropped 6; count of bases not matched to a gene: 5. Germline-derived CDR1 and CDR2 are DFQATT and SNEGSKA (reference sequence). CDR3 sequence reads: CSATGDSHGYTF. DNA of the CDR3: TGCAGTGCTACGGGGGACAGCCATGGCTACACCTTC.